This T cell receptor beta chain was documented in a study of cytomegalovirus exposure and HLA in healthy donors. Findings of the study overall: Among TCR beta chains, those listed as cytomegalovirus-associated numbered 164.

CDR3 length: 15 amino acids. Trimming at V came to 5 bases and at J to 6 bases, leaving 11 bases not matched to a gene. CDR1 and CDR2 from the germline V gene are LNHDA and SQIVND (reference sequence). The PCR was carried out with 60 Vbeta primers and 13 Jbeta primers. Some clones are missing from TCRdb's copy, which holds only in-frame ones; the method was immunoSEQ multiplex PCR. The table includes around 180,000 clones, approximately 86% detected once. A note on this clone: Its antigen is not known.

The gene calls are TRBV19 and TRBJ1-2; TRBD1 matches 8 bases. Input material: PBMCs. This receptor was taken from a woman between 18 and 29 years old in good health and CMV-seronegative. CDR3 nucleotide sequence: TGTGCCAGTAGTGACCAACAGGGGGTTATTAATGGCTACACCTTC. Translated: CASSDQQGVINGYTF.